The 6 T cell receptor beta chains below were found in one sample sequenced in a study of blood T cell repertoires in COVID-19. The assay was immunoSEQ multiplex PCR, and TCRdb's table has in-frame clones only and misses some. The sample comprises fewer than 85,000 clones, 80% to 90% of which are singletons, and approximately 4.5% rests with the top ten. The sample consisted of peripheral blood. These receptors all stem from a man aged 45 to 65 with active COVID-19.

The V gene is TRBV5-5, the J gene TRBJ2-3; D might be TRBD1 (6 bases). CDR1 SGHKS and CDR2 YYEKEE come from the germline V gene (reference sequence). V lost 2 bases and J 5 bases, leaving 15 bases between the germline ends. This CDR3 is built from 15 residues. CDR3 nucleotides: TGTGCCAGCAGCTTACAGGGATCAAGGGGAGATACGCAGTATTTT. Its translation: CASSLQGSRGDTQYF.

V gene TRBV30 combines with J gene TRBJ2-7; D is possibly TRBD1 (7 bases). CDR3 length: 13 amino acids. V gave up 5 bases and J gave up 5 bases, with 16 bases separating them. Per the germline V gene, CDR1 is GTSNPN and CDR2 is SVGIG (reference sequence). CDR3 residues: CAWGGTALHEQYF. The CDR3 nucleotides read TGTGCCTGGGGGGGGACAGCCCTACACGAGCAGTACTTC.

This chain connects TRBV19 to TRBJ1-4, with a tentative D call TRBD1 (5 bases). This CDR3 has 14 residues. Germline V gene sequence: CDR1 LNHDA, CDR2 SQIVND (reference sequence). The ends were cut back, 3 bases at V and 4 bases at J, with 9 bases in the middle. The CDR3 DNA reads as TGTGCCAGTAGTATTGCAGGGCGTAATGAAAAACTGTTTTTT. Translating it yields CASSIAGRNEKLFF.

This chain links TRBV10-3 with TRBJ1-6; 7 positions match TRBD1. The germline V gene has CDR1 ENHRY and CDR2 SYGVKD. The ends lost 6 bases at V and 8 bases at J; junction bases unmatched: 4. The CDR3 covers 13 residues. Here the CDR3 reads CAIRDREDSPLHF. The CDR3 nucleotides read TGTGCCATCAGAGACAGGGAGGATTCACCCCTCCACTTT.

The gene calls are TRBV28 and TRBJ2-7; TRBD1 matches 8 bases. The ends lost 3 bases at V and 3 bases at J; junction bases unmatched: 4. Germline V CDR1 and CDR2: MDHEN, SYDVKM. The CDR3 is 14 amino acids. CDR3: CASSLGDRGYEQYF. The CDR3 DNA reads TGTGCCAGCAGTTTGGGAGACAGGGGCTACGAGCAGTACTTC.

As DNA, the CDR3 is TGTGCCAGCAGTTTAGCGGGGGGGCCCTACGAGCAGTACTTC. Protein: CASSLAGGPYEQYF. V is TRBV28 and J is TRBJ2-7, with 9 bases lining up with TRBD2. Losses at the gene ends were 2 bases for V and 2 bases for J; bases not matched to a gene: 1. Germline lookup yields CDR1 MDHEN and CDR2 SYDVKM. CDR3 length: 14 amino acids.